This TCR beta chain originates from a study of control samples from healthy donors and cancer patients. The CDR3 runs 11 residues. From germline, CDR1 is ENHRY and CDR2 SYGVKD. V was shortened by 6 bases and J by 5 bases, with 7 bases between the two germline ends. Generated by immunoSEQ multiplex PCR, the TCRdb table keeps only in-frame clones and is missing some. The sample yields some 65,000 clones, about 80% seen once. The sequence came from a woman in her forties or fifties with lung cancer. V usage is TRBV10-3 and J usage is TRBJ2-5, with D hard to call. Sequencing input: PBMCs. CDR3 nucleotides: TGTGCCATCAGGATAGATGAGACCCAGTACTTC. Its protein is CAIRIDETQYF.